This TCR beta chain was profiled in a study of CD8+CD57+ T cells in acquired aplastic anemia. The TCR beta profiling, which covered VDJ combination and CDR3 sequence, was carried out using genomic DNA as the template. TCRdb re-called the reads through MiXCR, storing one row per CDR3 protein. Of some 150,000 distinct CDR3 sequences in the sample, less than 60% were seen once. Sequenced patients had shown CD8+CD57+ cell expansion by flow cytometry. Trimming left V 0 bases short and J 3 bases short, with 10 bases between. CDR1 and CDR2 from the germline V gene are SGDLS and YYNGEE. CDR3 length: 14 amino acids.

The sequence was collected from a human donor with aplastic anemia. The specimen sequenced was sorted CD4+, CD8+, or CD8+CD57+ T cells (not recorded which) from PBMCs. The chain links TRBV9 to TRBJ2-7; no clear D. The DNA of the CDR3 is TGTGCCAGCAGCGTAGCGCTGCCCGGCTACGAGCAGTACTTC. It specifies CASSVALPGYEQYF.